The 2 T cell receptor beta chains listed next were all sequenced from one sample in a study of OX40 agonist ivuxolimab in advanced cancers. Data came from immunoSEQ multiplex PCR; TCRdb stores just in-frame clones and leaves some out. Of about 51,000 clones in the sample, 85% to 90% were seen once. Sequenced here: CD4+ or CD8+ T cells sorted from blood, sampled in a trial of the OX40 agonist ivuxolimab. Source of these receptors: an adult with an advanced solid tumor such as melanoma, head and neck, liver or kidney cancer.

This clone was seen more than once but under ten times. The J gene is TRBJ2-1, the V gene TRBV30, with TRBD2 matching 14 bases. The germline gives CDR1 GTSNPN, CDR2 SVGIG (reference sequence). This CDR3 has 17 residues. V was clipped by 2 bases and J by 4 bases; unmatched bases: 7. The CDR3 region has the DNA TGTGCCTGGAGTCGGGTGGGACTAGCGGGGGATTACAATGAGCAGTTCTTC. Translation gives CAWSRVGLAGDYNEQFF.

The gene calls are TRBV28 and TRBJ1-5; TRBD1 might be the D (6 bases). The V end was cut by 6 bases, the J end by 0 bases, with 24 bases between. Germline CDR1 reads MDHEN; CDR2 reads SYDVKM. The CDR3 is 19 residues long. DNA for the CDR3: TGTGCCAGCAGGTCGGGGGCACCTGAAGACCTCTATAGCAATCAGCCCCAGCATTTT. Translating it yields CASRSGAPEDLYSNQPQHF.